One and the same sample provided the 21 T cell receptor beta chains below, sequenced in a study of regulatory T cells in long-lasting Graves disease. Libraries of TCR beta came from iRepertoire HTBI primers plus Arm-PCR of CDR3 regions. One entry per CDR3 protein, called by TCRdb with MiXCR from the multiplex PCR reads. Of a few hundred thousand distinct CDR3 sequences listed, about 16% are singletons. Documented time point: newly diagnosed GD, antithyroid drugs for less than 3 months. Scientists built the TCR library using RNA that was extracted from PBMCs. The same sample was also used in a study of T cells in Graves' hyperthyroidism and ophthalmopathy.

Sequenced material: peripheral blood mononuclear cells (PBMCs), taken at new diagnosis, from a patient treated with antithyroid drugs. These receptors were obtained from a woman between 18 and 30 years old with Graves disease.

This clonotype has only a few counts. The genes are TRBV27 and TRBJ2-7, with 9 bases fitting TRBD2. This CDR3 region has 14 residues. Germline V gene sequence: CDR1 MNHEY, CDR2 SMNVEV (reference sequence). Trimming removed 2 bases from V and 4 bases from J; junction bases left unmatched: 3. Written as DNA, the CDR3 is TGTGCCAGCAGTTTAATAGCGGGAGTTTACGAGCAGTACTTC. Its protein product is CASSLIAGVYEQYF.

Written as DNA, the CDR3 is TGTGCCAGCAGTGGACAGGGGGACCCCTGGATGAACACTGAAGCTTTCTTT. Amino acids: CASSGQGDPWMNTEAFF. The V call is TRBV25-1, the J call TRBJ1-1; TRBD1 matches 9 bases. Germline CDR1 reads MGHDK; CDR2 reads SYGVNS. This CDR3 spans 17 amino acids. V shed 4 bases, J shed 0 bases, and the junction held 9 bases outside the gene matches. The whole variable domain, filled in from reference TRBV25-1 and TRBJ1-1, reads EADIYQTPRYLVIGTGKKITLECSQTMGHDKMYWYQQDPGMELHLIHYSYGVNSTEKGDLSSESTVSRIRTEHFPLTLESARPSHTSQYLCASSGQGDPWMNTEAFFGQGTRLTVV.

This clonotype was seen at least ten times. CDR3 in DNA: TGTGCCAGCAGTTCGACCGGCCTCCTAGCGGCCTCCTACAATGAGCAGTTCTTC. It yields the protein CASSSTGLLAASYNEQFF. The chain has TRBV27 and TRBJ2-1; 7 bases map to TRBD2. Germline CDR1 is MNHEY and CDR2 is SMNVEV (reference sequence). Trimming removed 4 bases from V and 0 bases from J; junction bases left unmatched: 12. The CDR3 covers 18 residues.

The sample holds a few counts of this clonotype. V and J are TRBV20-1 and TRBJ1-6; the match to TRBD1 covers 7 bases. V gave up 6 bases and J gave up 10 bases; unmatched junction bases: 15. CDR3 length: 15 amino acids. Per germline, CDR1 DFQATT and CDR2 SNEGSKA (reference sequence). CDR3 loop: CSAQNQQGLSSPLHF. The DNA of the CDR3 is TGCAGTGCCCAAAACCAACAGGGGCTCTCCTCACCCCTCCACTTT.

This clonotype was counted ten times or more. This chain joins TRBV11-2 and TRBJ1-2; 8 bases are a match to TRBD1. Germline loops: CDR1 SGHAT, CDR2 FQNNGV. J was trimmed by 7 bases and V by 5 bases; bases with no gene match: 12. The CDR3 is made up of 15 amino acids. In DNA, the CDR3 is TGTGCCAGCAGCCCCCGGACAGGGAACCTAGTTGGCTACACCTTC. Protein sequence: CASSPRTGNLVGYTF.

This rearrangement joins TRBV15 to TRBJ1-5, with TRBD1 matching over 8 bases. The germline CDR1 and CDR2 sequences are LNHNV and YYDKDF (reference sequence). This CDR3 spans 15 amino acids. Trimming took 7 bases from V and 3 from J; bases not matched to a gene: 8. The CDR3 DNA sequence: TGTGCCACCAATGTAGACAGGGGATACAATCAGCCCCAGCATTTT. Translation: CATNVDRGYNQPQHF.

This clonotype appeared many times. This chain links TRBV28 with TRBJ2-7, with a tentative D call TRBD1 (6 bases). V dropped 5 bases and J dropped 5 bases, with 19 bases sitting between them. This CDR3 is 15 amino acids long. The germline V gene has CDR1 MDHEN and CDR2 SYDVKM. CDR3 protein: CASSTGYREDHEQYF. Here the CDR3 DNA reads TGTGCCAGCAGTACTGGATACAGGGAAGACCACGAGCAGTACTTC.

In this sample, this clonotype turned up a few times. The V call is TRBV7-2, the J call TRBJ1-3, with 9 bases fitting TRBD1. This CDR3 has 20 amino acids. The germline V gene has CDR1 SGHTA and CDR2 FQGNSA. J gave up 2 bases and V 1 base, and 15 bases lay outside the gene matches. In DNA, the CDR3 is TGTGCCAGCAGCTTAGTTCCGGGACAGGGTTTTACTGCGGCTGGAAACACCATATATTTT. The encoded protein is CASSLVPGQGFTAAGNTIYF.

This clonotype has a count of ten or more. The rearrangement links TRBV28 to TRBJ1-6; the D gene is possibly TRBD1 (5 bases). The germline CDR1 and CDR2 sequences are MDHEN and SYDVKM. CDR3 length: 14 amino acids. V was clipped by 3 bases and J by 10 bases, with 13 bases between them. CDR3 loop: CASSLIRGGSPLHF. In nucleotides, the CDR3 is TGTGCCAGCAGTTTGATCCGGGGGGGATCACCCCTCCACTTT. Supplemented by reference TRBV28 and TRBJ1-6, the full variable domain reads DVKVTQSSRYLVKRTGEKVFLECVQDMDHENMFWYRQDPGLGLRLIYFSYDVKMKEKGDIPEGYSVSREKKERFSLILESASTNQTSMYLCASSLIRGGSPLHFGNGTRLTVT.

In this sample, this clonotype turned up a few times. J is TRBJ1-5 and V is TRBV5-8; D is ambiguous. This CDR3 region has 16 residues. Germline V gene lookup returns CDR1 SGHTS and CDR2 YDEGEE. Trimming took 3 bases from V and 3 from J, leaving 16 bases between them. In DNA, the CDR3 is TGTGCCAGCAGCTCAACCTGGACCGGGCCCAATCAGCCCCAGCATTTT. Translating it yields CASSSTWTGPNQPQHF.

The genes are TRBV19 and TRBJ2-1; D is undetermined. The V and J ends lost 3 bases and 8 bases respectively, with 11 bases between them. The CDR3 is made up of 13 amino acids. CDR1 LNHDA and CDR2 SQIVND come from the germline V gene (reference sequence). The CDR3 region has the DNA TGTGCCAGTAGTATCACAGAAGGGTATGAGCAGTTCTTC. This translates into CASSITEGYEQFF.

This chain joins TRBV20-1 and TRBJ2-3; D is perhaps TRBD2 (5 bases). The CDR3 extends over 16 amino acids. Trimming shortened V by 0 bases and J by 6 bases, and 19 bases separated the two germline ends. Germline V gene lookup returns CDR1 DFQATT and CDR2 SNEGSKA (reference sequence). CDR3: CSARDAGTELVDTQYF. DNA for the CDR3: TGCAGTGCTAGAGATGCGGGTACGGAACTCGTGGATACGCAGTATTTT.

V and J are TRBV28 and TRBJ1-2; D remains unclear. This CDR3 has 12 amino acids. Per the germline V gene, CDR1 is MDHEN and CDR2 is SYDVKM. V lost 3 bases and J 5 bases, leaving 7 bases between the germline ends. CDR3 nucleotides: TGTGCCAGCAGTTTGACGGTTTATGGCTACACCTTC. Encoded protein: CASSLTVYGYTF.

This clonotype has a count of ten or more. The V gene is TRBV7-9, the J gene TRBJ2-1; 7 bases line up with TRBD1. Germline trimming cut 8 bases from V and 7 bases from J; bases unmatched to any gene: 5. CDR1 and CDR2 from the germline V gene are SEHNR and FQNEAQ (reference sequence). CDR3 length: 12 residues. In nucleotides, the CDR3 is TGTGCCAGCGAAAAACAGGGGAATGAGCAGTTCTTC. It translates to CASEKQGNEQFF.

CDR3 nucleotide sequence: TGTGCCAGCAGTTCCCGGGGGCCTGGGACCCAGTACTTC. Translating it yields CASSSRGPGTQYF. The chain employs TRBV27 and TRBJ2-5; possibly TRBD1 or TRBD2 for D (6 bases each). This CDR3 has 13 amino acids. V was shortened by 4 bases and J by 7 bases, with 13 bases between the two germline ends. In germline, CDR1 is MNHEY, CDR2 SMNVEV (reference sequence).

There are a few counts of this clonotype. V and J are TRBV6-1 and TRBJ1-5; 7 bases line up with TRBD1. The trim removed 9 bases at V and 5 bases at J, leaving 7 bases unmatched. The CDR3 has 13 amino acids. Germline V gene data show CDR1 as MNHNS and CDR2 as SASEGT. The CDR3 protein is CASGGDRYQPQHF. The DNA for the CDR3 is TGTGCCAGTGGGGGGGACAGATATCAGCCCCAGCATTTT.

This clonotype was seen more than once but under ten times. The rearrangement joins TRBV11-3 to TRBJ2-3; 8 nucleotides match TRBD1. From germline, CDR1 is SGHNT and CDR2 YENEEA. This CDR3 has 15 amino acids. V dropped 3 bases and J dropped 5; count of bases not matched to a gene: 7. Here the CDR3 reads CASSFGRGQGDTQYF. The CDR3, as DNA: TGTGCCAGCAGCTTCGGCAGGGGGCAGGGAGATACGCAGTATTTT.

This chain connects TRBV7-9 to TRBJ2-1; D is undetermined. V was shortened by 4 bases and J by 7 bases, with 11 bases between the two germline ends. The CDR3 is made up of 13 amino acids. Germline V gene lookup returns CDR1 SEHNR and CDR2 FQNEAQ (reference sequence). The CDR3 DNA reads as TGTGCCAGCAGCTATATACCTGGTAATGAGCAGTTCTTC. It encodes CASSYIPGNEQFF. Complete variable domain (other parts from reference TRBV7-9 and TRBJ2-1): DTGVSQNPRHKITKRGQNVTFRCDPISEHNRLYWYRQTLGQGPEFLTYFQNEAQLEKSRLLSDRFSAERPKGSFSTLEIQRTEQGDSAMYLCASSYIPGNEQFFGPGTRLTVL.

This clonotype was counted at least ten times. The rearrangement links TRBV11-3 to TRBJ2-7, with TRBD2 matching 12 bases. The V segment lost 3 bases and the J segment 3 bases; nucleotides outside the gene matches: 6. The CDR3 is 16 amino acids. Per germline, CDR1 SGHNT and CDR2 YENEEA. CDR3 bases: TGTGCCAGCAGCTTTTCTAGCGGGAGGGCCCTCTACGAGCAGTACTTC. It translates to CASSFSSGRALYEQYF.

This clonotype was counted ten times or more. This chain connects TRBV24-1 to TRBJ2-1; D perhaps matches TRBD1 (5 bases). Trimming removed 3 bases at V and 6 bases at J, with 17 bases between. The CDR3 extends over 16 amino acids. CDR1 and CDR2 from the germline V gene are KGHDR and SFDVKD. The CDR3 here is CATSDNRQNYRNEQFF. The DNA of the CDR3 is TGTGCCACCAGTGATAATCGACAGAACTATCGCAATGAGCAGTTCTTC.

The rearrangement links TRBV4-1 to TRBJ1-1; D is ambiguous. V dropped 0 bases and J dropped 0 bases, with 5 bases sitting between them. The CDR3 runs to 14 residues. Germline CDR1 MGHRA, CDR2 YSYEKL. In DNA, the CDR3 is TGCGCCAGCAGCCAAGAACAGCTGAACACTGAAGCTTTCTTT. It specifies CASSQEQLNTEAFF.